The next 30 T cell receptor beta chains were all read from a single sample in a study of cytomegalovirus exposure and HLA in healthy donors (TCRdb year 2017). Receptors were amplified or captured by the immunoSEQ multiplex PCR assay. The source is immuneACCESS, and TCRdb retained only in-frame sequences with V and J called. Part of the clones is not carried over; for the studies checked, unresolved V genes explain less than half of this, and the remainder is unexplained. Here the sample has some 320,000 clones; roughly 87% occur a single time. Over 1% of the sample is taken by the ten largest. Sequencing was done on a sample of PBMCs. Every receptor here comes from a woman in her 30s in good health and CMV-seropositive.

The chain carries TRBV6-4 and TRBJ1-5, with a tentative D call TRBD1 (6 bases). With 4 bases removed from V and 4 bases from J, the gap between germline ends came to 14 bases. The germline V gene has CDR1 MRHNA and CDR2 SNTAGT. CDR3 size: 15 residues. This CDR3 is CASSAQTGPNQPQHF. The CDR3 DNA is TGTGCCAGCAGTGCCCAGACAGGCCCAAATCAGCCCCAGCATTTT.

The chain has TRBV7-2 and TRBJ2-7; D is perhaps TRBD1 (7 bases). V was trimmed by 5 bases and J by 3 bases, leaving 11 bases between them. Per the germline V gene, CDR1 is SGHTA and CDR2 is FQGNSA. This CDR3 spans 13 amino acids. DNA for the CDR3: TGTGCCAGCAGCCGACAGGGACTCTACGAGCAGTACTTC. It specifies CASSRQGLYEQYF.

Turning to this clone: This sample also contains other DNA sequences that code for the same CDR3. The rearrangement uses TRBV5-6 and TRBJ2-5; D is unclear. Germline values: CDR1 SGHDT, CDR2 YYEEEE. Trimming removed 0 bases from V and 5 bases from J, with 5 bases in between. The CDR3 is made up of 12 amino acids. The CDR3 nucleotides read TGTGCCAGCAGCTTGGGTGTCGAGACCCAGTACTTC. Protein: CASSLGVETQYF.

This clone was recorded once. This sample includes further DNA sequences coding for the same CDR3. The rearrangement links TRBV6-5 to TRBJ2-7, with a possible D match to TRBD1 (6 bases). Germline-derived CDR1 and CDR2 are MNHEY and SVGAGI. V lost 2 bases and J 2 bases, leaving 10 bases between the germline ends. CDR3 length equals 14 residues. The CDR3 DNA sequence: TGTGCCAGCAGTTACGGCACAGGGACCTACGAGCAGTACTTC. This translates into CASSYGTGTYEQYF.

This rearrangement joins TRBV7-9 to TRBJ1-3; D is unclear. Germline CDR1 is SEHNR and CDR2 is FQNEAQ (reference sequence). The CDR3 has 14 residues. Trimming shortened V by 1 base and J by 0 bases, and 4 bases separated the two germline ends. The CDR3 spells CASSLGISGNTIYF. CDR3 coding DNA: TGTGCCAGCAGCTTAGGAATCTCTGGAAACACCATATATTTT.

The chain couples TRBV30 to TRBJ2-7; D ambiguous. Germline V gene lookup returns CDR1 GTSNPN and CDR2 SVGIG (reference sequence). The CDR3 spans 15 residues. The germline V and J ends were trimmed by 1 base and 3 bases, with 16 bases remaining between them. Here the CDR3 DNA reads TGTGCCTGGAGTGGAGTGGGGTCCCTTAACTACGAGCAGTACTTC. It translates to CAWSGVGSLNYEQYF.

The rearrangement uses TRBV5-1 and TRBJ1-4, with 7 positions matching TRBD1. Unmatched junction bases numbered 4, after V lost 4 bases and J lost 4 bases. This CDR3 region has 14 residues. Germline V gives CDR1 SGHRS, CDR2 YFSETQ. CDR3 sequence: CASSRTGFNEKLFF. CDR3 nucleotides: TGCGCCAGCAGCCGGACAGGATTTAATGAAAAACTGTTTTTT.

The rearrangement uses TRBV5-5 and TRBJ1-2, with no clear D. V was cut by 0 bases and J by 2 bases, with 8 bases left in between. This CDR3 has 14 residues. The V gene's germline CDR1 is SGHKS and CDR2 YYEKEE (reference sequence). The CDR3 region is CASSLDQANYGYTF. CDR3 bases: TGTGCCAGCAGCTTGGATCAGGCAAACTATGGCTACACCTTC.

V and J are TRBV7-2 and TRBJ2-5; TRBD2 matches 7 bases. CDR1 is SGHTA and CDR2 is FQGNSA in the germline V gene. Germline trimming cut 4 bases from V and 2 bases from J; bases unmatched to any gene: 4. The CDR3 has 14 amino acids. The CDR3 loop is CASSSGGPQETQYF. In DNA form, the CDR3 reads TGTGCCAGCAGCTCGGGGGGACCACAAGAGACCCAGTACTTC. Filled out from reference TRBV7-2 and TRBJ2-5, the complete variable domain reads GAGVSQSPSNKVTEKGKDVELRCDPISGHTALYWYRQSLGQGLEFLIYFQGNSAPDKSGLPSDRFSAERTGGSVSTLTIQRTQQEDSAVYLCASSSGGPQETQYFGPGTRLLVL.

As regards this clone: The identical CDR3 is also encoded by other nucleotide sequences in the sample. This CDR3 reads CASSLGGGSNEKLFF. The CDR3 DNA reads TGTGCCAGCAGCTTAGGAGGGGGGAGCAATGAAAAACTGTTTTTT. V usage is TRBV7-2 and J usage is TRBJ1-4; maybe TRBD1 (6 bases). V was trimmed by 1 base and J by 5 bases, leaving 11 bases between them. Germline values: CDR1 SGHTA, CDR2 FQGNSA. The CDR3 covers 15 residues.

CDR3 in amino acids: CSVVDGRNYEQYF. In DNA form, the CDR3 reads TGCAGCGTTGTTGACGGGAGGAACTACGAGCAGTACTTC. The V gene is TRBV29-1, the J gene TRBJ2-7; 7 bases are a match to TRBD2. With V trimmed by 4 bases and J by 3 bases, 6 bases remained unmatched. Per germline, CDR1 SQVTM and CDR2 ANQGSEA. The CDR3 length is 13 residues.

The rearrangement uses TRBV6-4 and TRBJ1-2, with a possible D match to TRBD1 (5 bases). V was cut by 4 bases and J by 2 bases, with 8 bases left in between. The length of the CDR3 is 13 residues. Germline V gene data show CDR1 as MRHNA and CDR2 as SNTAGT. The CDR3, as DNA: TGTGCCAGCAGTGCTGGGGGGAACTATGGCTACACCTTC. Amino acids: CASSAGGNYGYTF.

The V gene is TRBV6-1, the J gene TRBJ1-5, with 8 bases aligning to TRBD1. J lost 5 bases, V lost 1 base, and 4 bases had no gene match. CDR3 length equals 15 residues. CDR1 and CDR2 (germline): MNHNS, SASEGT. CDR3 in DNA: TGTGCCAGCAGTGAAGACAGGGGGATTGATCAGCCCCAGCATTTT. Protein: CASSEDRGIDQPQHF.

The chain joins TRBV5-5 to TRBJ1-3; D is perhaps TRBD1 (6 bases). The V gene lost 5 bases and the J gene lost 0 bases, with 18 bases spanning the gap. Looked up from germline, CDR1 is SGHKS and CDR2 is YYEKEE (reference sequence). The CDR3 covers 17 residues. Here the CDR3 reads CASSLLTGSSSGNTIYF. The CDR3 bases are TGTGCCAGCAGTTTATTGACAGGATCAAGCTCTGGAAACACCATATATTTT. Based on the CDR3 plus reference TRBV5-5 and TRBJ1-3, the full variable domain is DAGVTQSPTHLIKTRGQQVTLRCSPISGHKSVSWYQQVLGQGPQFIFQYYEKEERGRGNFPDRFSARQFPNYSSELNVNALLLGDSALYLCASSLLTGSSSGNTIYFGEGSWLTVV.

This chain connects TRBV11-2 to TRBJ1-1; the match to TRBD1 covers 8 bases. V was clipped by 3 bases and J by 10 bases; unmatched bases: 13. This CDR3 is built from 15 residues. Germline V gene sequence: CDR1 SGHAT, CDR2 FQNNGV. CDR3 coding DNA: TGTGCCAGCAGCTTCGGACAGGGCGTTTCCCGAGGAGCTTTCTTT. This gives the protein CASSFGQGVSRGAFF.

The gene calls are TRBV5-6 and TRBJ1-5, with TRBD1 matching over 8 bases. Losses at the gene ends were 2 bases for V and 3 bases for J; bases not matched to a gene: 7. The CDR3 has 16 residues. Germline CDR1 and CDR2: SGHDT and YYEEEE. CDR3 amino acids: CASSFATGEYNQPQHF. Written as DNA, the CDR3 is TGTGCCAGCAGCTTCGCGACAGGGGAATACAATCAGCCCCAGCATTTT.

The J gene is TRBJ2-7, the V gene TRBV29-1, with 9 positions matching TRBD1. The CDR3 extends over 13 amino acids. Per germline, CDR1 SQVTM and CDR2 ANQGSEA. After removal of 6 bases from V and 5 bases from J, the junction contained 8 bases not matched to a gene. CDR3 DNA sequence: TGCAGCGTAGAAAAGACAGGGGGAAACGAGCAGTACTTC. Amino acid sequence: CSVEKTGGNEQYF.

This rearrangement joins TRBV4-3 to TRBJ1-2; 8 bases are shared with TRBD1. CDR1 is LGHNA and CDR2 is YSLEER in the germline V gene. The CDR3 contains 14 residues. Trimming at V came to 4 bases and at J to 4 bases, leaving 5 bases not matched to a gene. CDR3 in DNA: TGCGCCAGCAGCCCGGACAGGGTGGCCTATGGCTACACCTTC. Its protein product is CASSPDRVAYGYTF.

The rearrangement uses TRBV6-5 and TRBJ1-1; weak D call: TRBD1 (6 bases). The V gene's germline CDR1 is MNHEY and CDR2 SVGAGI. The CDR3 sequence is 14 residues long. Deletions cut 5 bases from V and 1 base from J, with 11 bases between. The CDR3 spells CASSLQGSNTEAFF. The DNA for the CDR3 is TGTGCCAGCAGTCTACAGGGTTCGAACACTGAAGCTTTCTTT.

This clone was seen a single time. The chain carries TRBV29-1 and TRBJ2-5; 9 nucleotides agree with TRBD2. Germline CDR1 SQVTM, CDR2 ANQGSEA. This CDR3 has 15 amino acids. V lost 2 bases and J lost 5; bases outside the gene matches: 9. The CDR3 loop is CSVEPRLAEGETQYF. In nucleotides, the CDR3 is TGCAGCGTTGAACCCAGACTAGCGGAGGGGGAGACCCAGTACTTC.

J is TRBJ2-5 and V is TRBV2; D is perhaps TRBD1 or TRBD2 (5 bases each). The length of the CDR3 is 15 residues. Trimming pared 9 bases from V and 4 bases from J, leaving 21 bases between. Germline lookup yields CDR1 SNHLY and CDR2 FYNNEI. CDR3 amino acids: CASLRGPTLGETQYF. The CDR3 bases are TGTGCCAGTTTACGGGGACCTACCCTGGGAGAGACCCAGTACTTC.

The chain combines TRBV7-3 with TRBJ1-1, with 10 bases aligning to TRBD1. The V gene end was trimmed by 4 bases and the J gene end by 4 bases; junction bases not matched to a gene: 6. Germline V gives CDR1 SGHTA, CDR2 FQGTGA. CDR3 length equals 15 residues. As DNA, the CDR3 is TGTGCCAGCAGCTCAACCGGGACAGGGGCCACTGAAGCTTTCTTT. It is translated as CASSSTGTGATEAFF.

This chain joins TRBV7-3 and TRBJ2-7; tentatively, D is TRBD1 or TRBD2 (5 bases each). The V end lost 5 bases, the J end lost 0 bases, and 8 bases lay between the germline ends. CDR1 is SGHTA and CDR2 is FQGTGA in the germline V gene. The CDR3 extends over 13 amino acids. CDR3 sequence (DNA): TGTGCCAGCAGCCTCGGGGCCTCCTACGAGCAGTACTTC. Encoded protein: CASSLGASYEQYF.

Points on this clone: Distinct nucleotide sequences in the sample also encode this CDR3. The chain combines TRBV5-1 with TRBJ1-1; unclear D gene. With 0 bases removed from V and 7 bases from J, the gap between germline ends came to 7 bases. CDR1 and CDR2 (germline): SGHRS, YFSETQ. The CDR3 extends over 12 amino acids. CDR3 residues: CASSLVGNEAFF. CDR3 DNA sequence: TGCGCCAGCAGCTTGGTAGGGAATGAAGCTTTCTTT.

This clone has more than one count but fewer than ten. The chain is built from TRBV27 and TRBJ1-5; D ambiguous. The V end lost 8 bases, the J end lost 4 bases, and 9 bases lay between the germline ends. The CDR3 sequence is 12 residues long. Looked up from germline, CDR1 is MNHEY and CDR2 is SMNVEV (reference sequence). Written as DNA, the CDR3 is TGTGCCAGCCGGAGACCGAATCAGCCCCAGCATTTT. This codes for CASRRPNQPQHF.

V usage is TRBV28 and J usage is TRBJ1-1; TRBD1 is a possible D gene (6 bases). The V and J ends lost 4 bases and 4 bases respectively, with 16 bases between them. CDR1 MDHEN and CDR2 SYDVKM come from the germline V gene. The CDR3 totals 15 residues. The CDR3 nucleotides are TGTGCCAGCAGTTCCCTTCAGGGGACGGGCACTGAAGCTTTCTTT. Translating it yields CASSSLQGTGTEAFF.

CDR3 residues: CASSPGRAGAEQYF. CDR3 nucleotides: TGTGCCAGCTCACCAGGGAGGGCCGGCGCTGAGCAGTACTTC. V is TRBV18 and J is TRBJ2-7, with TRBD2 matching 7 bases. The CDR3 sequence is 14 residues long. CDR1 and CDR2 (germline): KGHSH, LQKENI. J was trimmed by 7 bases and V by 2 bases; bases with no gene match: 8. Full variable domain (outside the CDR3, taken from reference TRBV18 and TRBJ2-7): NAGVMQNPRHLVRRRGQEARLRCSPMKGHSHVYWYRQLPEEGLKFMVYLQKENIIDESGMPKERFSAEFPKEGPSILRIQQVVRGDSAAYFCASSPGRAGAEQYFGPGTRLTVT.

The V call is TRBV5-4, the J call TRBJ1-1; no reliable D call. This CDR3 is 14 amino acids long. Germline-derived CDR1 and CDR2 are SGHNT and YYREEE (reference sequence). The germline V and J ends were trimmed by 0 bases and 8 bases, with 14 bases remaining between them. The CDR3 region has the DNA TGTGCCAGCAGCTTGGCCGAGGGCATGGGGGAAGCTTTCTTT. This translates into CASSLAEGMGEAFF.

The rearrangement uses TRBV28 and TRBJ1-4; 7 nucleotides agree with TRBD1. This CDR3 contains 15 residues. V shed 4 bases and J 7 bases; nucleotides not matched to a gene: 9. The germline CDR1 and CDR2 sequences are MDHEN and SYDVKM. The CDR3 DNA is TGTGCCAGCAGTTCCTCGACAGGGTATTCTGAAAAACTGTTTTTT. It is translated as CASSSSTGYSEKLFF.

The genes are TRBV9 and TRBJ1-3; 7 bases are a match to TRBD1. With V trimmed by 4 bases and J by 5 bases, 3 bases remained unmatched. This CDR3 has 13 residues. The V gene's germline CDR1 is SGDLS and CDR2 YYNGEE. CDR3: CASSTTGRNTIYF. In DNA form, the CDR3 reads TGTGCCAGCAGCACGACAGGGAGAAACACCATATATTTT.